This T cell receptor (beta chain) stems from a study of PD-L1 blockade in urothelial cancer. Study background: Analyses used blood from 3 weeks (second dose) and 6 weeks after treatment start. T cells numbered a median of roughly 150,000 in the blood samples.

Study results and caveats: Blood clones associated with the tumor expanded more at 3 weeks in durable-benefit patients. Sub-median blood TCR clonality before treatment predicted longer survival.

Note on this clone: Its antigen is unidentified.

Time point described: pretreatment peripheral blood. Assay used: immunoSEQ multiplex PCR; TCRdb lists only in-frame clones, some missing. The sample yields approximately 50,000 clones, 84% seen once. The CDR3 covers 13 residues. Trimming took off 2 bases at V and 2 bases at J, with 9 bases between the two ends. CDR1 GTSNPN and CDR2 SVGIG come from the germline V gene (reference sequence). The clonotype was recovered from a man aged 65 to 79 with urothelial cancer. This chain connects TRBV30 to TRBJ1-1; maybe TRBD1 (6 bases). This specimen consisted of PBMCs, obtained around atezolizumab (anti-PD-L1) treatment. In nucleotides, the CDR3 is TGTGCCTGGAGTAGGACAGTTAACACTGAAGCTTTCTTT. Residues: CAWSRTVNTEAFF.